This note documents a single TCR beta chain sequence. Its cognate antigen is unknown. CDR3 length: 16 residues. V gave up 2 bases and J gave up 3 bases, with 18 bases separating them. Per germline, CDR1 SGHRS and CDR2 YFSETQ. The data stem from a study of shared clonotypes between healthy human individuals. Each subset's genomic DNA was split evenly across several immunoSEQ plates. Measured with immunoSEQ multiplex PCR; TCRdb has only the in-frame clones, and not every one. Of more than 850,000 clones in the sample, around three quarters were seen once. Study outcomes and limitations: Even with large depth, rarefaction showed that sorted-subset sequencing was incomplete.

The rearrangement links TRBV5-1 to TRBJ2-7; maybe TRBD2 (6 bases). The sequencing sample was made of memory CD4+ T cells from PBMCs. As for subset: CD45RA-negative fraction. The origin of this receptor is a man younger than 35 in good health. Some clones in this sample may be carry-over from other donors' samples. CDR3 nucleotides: TGCGCCAGCAGCTTAACTCCGGAACTAGCACACTACGAGCAGTACTTC. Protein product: CASSLTPELAHYEQYF.